Below, 9 T cell receptor beta chains from the same sample are listed, as sequenced in a study of T-cell reconstitution after alpha-beta-depleted transplantation in children (TCRdb year 2016). The treatment or condition label for this specimen denotes: allogeneic hematopoietic cell transplantation with graft depleted of TCRalphabeta T cells and CD19 B cells. The receptor library was made with PCR. TCRdb shows the sequencer as Illumina HiSeq 2500. TCR libraries were prepared with molecular barcoding, using unique molecular identifiers to normalize TCRbeta repertoire quantification. TCRdb reprocessing: public reads trimmed at Q25 with fastp, clones called with MiXCR, in-frame beta chains kept. Identical CDR3 protein sequences are pooled into one entry, listed with their most common genes and DNA. The sample records 700,000 or so distinct CDR3 sequences, roughly 14% of which are singletons. The ten top clones hold 0.75% to 0.85% of the sample.

The sequenced sample was PBMCs, obtained before TCRalphabeta/CD19-depleted stem cell transplant. The receptors derive from a girl aged 2 to 10 with congenital amegakaryocytic thrombocytopenia, due to receive a stem cell transplant.

On this clonotype: The conserved phenylalanine or tryptophan normally closing the CDR3 is absent here, so this likely arose from a read error. The J gene is TRBJ2-5, the V gene TRBV5-1; 8 bases map to TRBD2. Germline trimming cut 0 bases from V and 5 bases from J; bases unmatched to any gene: 3. The CDR3 consists of 14 residues. The germline V gene has CDR1 SGHRS and CDR2 YFSETQ. The CDR3 region is CASSLVAGSETQYL. DNA of the CDR3: TGCGCCAGCAGCTTGGTAGCGGGATCGGAGACCCAGTACCTC.

CDR3 DNA sequence: TGCAGTGCCGAGAAGCTTTCCAAAAACATTCAGTACTTC. Encoded protein: CSAEKLSKNIQYF. This sequence joins TRBV20-1 and TRBJ2-4; no reliable D call. The germline gives CDR1 DFQATT, CDR2 SNEGSKA (reference sequence). This CDR3 region has 13 residues. V was trimmed by 6 bases and J by 2 bases, leaving 11 bases between them.

There are many counts of this clonotype. The chain has TRBV29-1 and TRBJ2-5; D assignment may be TRBD1 or TRBD2 (5 bases each). V shed 5 bases and J shed 2 bases, with 18 bases lying between them. Per the germline V gene, CDR1 is SQVTM and CDR2 is ANQGSEA. The CDR3 length is 15 residues. Written as DNA, the CDR3 is TGCAGCGTTCTACCTGGGGGACGTATTCAAGAGACCCAGTACTTC. Its protein product is CSVLPGGRIQETQYF.

This clonotype showed up just a few times. The V and J genes are TRBV20-1 and TRBJ2-7, with D possibly being TRBD1 or TRBD2 (5 bases each). CDR3 length equals 14 residues. CDR1 and CDR2 from the germline V gene are DFQATT and SNEGSKA (reference sequence). V lost 2 bases, J lost 5 bases, and 16 bases lay in between. CDR3 DNA sequence: TGCAGTGCTAGACGGCCAGGGAGTGTCAACGAGCAGTACTTC. Protein sequence: CSARRPGSVNEQYF.

The V and J genes are TRBV6-2 or TRBV6-3 and TRBJ2-2; TRBD2 is a possible D gene (6 bases). The CDR3 consists of 20 residues. V was trimmed by 6 bases and J by 0 bases, leaving 26 bases between them. Looked up from germline, CDR1 is MNHEY and CDR2 is SVGEGT. In nucleotides, the CDR3 is TGTGCCAGCAGCCCAAGGACAATCCCGAGACTAGTTTCGAACACCGGGGAGCTGTTTTTT. Translating gives CASSPRTIPRLVSNTGELFF.

Points on this clonotype: A much larger clone lies one base from this, so it may be a read error. The CDR3 region is CACLRRTEAFF. DNA of the CDR3: TGTGCCTGCCTTCGTAGGACTGAAGCTTTCTTT. The gene calls are TRBV12-3 or TRBV12-4 and TRBJ1-1; no clear D. The CDR3 covers 11 residues. Trimming cost V 11 bases and J 5 bases, with 12 bases left between them.

This sequence joins TRBV4-2 and TRBJ2-3; 8 nucleotides match TRBD2. Germline V gives CDR1 LGHNA, CDR2 YNFKEQ. The V segment lost 3 bases and the J segment 5 bases; nucleotides outside the gene matches: 10. The CDR3 spans 16 residues. This CDR3 is CASSHNIGLAGDTQYF. CDR3 nucleotides: TGTGCCAGCAGCCATAACATCGGGCTAGCGGGAGATACGCAGTATTTT.

In this sample, this clonotype turned up many times. The genes are TRBV25-1 and TRBJ1-1; D gene unclear. Germline assignment: CDR1 MGHDK and CDR2 SYGVNS. The CDR3 has 15 residues. V was pared by 8 bases and J by 6 bases, with 22 bases between. DNA of the CDR3: TGTGCCAGCCGTCCGGAAGGATTTCTAGGCTCTGAAGCTTTCTTT. Translated: CASRPEGFLGSEAFF.

This clonotype was recorded many times. This sequence joins TRBV12-3 or TRBV12-4 and TRBJ2-2, with D perhaps TRBD1 or TRBD2 (5 bases each). V dropped 2 bases and J dropped 7 bases, with 8 bases sitting between them. The CDR3 has 13 residues. Here the CDR3 reads CASSLLGDGELFF. The CDR3 DNA reads as TGTGCCAGCAGTTTATTGGGGGACGGGGAGCTGTTTTTT.